This TCR beta chain was recovered during a study of blood T cell repertoires in COVID-19. Study-wide context: Researchers got acute and convalescent COVID-19 samples from the United States, Italy and Spain.

Per the original data handling: Amplification of reference gene primers was used by the study to estimate nucleated cell counts. Produced via immunoSEQ multiplex PCR; TCRdb's table is partial and in-frame only. The DNA gave D and trimming, while V, J and clone size come from that table. The sample lists 110,000 to 150,000 clones, nearly 85% occurring once. V gave up 7 bases and J gave up 2 bases, with 18 bases separating them. Germline V gene data show CDR1 as MDHEN and CDR2 as SYDVKM. CDR3 size: 16 residues. This sequence joins TRBV28 and TRBJ1-5; weak D call: TRBD1 (6 bases). Sequencing input: peripheral blood. This TCR was recovered from a human donor in a cohort sampled during active COVID-19. DNA for the CDR3: TGTGCCAGCAACTCCGGGACACCAGGCGGCAATCAGCCCCAGCATTTT. This gives the protein CASNSGTPGGNQPQHF.